This T cell receptor (beta chain) was recorded in a study of blood T cells in healthy people across ages. A second PCR, run for about 7 to 11 cycles, used a sample-barcoded 5' primer plus a J-beta primer mix. TCRdb itself ran the 5' RACE reads through MiXCR, one entry per CDR3 protein. The table shows fewer than 900,000 distinct CDR3 sequences, with around 36% occurring only once. Total RNA amounts of at least 6 micrograms were extracted per sample. This CDR3 contains 15 residues. V shed 5 bases, J shed 5 bases, and the junction held 5 bases outside the gene matches. Turning to this clonotype: Its antigen is as yet unknown.

Study observations and caveats: Comparison with aged donors showed that long-lived donors had more naive CD4+ cells and higher diversity. Estimates drawn from one million T cells were deemed to understate diversity. A strong correlation was seen between TCR beta diversity and naive T cell percentage.

The source of this sequence is a man between 18 and 29 years old in good health. Specimen: blood. The gene calls are TRBV12-3 or TRBV12-4 and TRBJ2-2; TRBD1 agrees at 10 bases. The CDR3 bases are TGTGCCAGCAGTCAGACAGGGGGCAGGACCGGGGAGCTGTTTTTT. It translates to CASSQTGGRTGELFF.